The 7 T cell receptor beta chains below come from one sample, sequenced in a study of blood T cell repertoires in COVID-19. Sequenced by immunoSEQ multiplex PCR; TCRdb stores in-frame clones only, minus some. Counted here are tens of thousands of clones, 90% occurring once; the ten biggest clones make up around 2.9%. The sequenced sample was peripheral blood. These receptors all stem from a man in his 70s with acute or convalescent COVID-19.

The V gene is TRBV28, the J gene TRBJ1-6, with 10 bases fitting TRBD1. Germline lookup yields CDR1 MDHEN and CDR2 SYDVKM. V lost 1 base to trimming and J lost 9 bases; unmatched junction nucleotides: 9. This CDR3 comprises 17 residues. CDR3 sequence reads: CASSLLGQGLVSSPLHF. In DNA form, the CDR3 reads TGTGCCAGCAGTTTATTGGGACAGGGGTTAGTTAGTTCACCCCTCCACTTT.

V is TRBV7-3 and J is TRBJ2-2; D is undetermined. V was clipped by 4 bases and J by 6 bases, with 12 bases between them. Germline assignment: CDR1 SGHTA and CDR2 FQGTGA. This CDR3 is 14 amino acids long. CDR3 bases: TGTGCCAGCAGCTCTACTACTCGCGCCGGGGAGCTGTTTTTT. Protein product: CASSSTTRAGELFF. Drawing the rest from reference TRBV7-3 and TRBJ2-2, the complete variable domain is GAGVSQTPSNKVTEKGKYVELRCDPISGHTALYWYRQSLGQGPEFLIYFQGTGAADDSGLPNDRFFAVRPEGSVSTLKIQRTERGDSAVYLCASSSTTRAGELFFGEGSRLTVL.

The chain recombines TRBV30 with TRBJ1-6; D not certain. This CDR3 region has 13 residues. Trimming pared 3 bases from V and 7 bases from J, leaving 10 bases between. Germline CDR1 and CDR2: GTSNPN and SVGIG (reference sequence). The CDR3 sequence is CAWRNPTNSPLHF. DNA of the CDR3: TGTGCCTGGAGGAACCCGACAAATTCACCCCTCCACTTT.

The V call is TRBV12-3 or TRBV12-4, the J call TRBJ1-2, with 7 bases that match TRBD1. The CDR3 totals 13 residues. The V segment lost 7 bases and the J segment 8 bases; nucleotides outside the gene matches: 10. The DNA for the CDR3 is TGTGCCAGCAAACCAGGGGGTGCGGGAGGCTACACCTTC. This translates into CASKPGGAGGYTF.

The rearrangement uses TRBV5-1 and TRBJ1-4; 7 bases are shared with TRBD1. This CDR3 comprises 14 residues. From germline, CDR1 is SGHRS and CDR2 YFSETQ. With 3 bases clipped from V and 6 bases from J, the junction kept 5 bases outside the gene matches. The DNA for the CDR3 is TGCGCCAGCAGCTCCGGGACAGCGTATGAAAAACTGTTTTTT. As protein: CASSSGTAYEKLFF.

The chain carries TRBV4-3 and TRBJ1-5, with D possibly TRBD1 on 5 matching bases. Looked up from germline, CDR1 is LGHNA and CDR2 is YSLEER. This CDR3 is built from 13 residues. V was trimmed by 3 bases and J by 7 bases, leaving 10 bases between them. CDR3 sequence reads: CASSQGQRQPQHF. The CDR3 nucleotides are TGCGCCAGCAGCCAGGGGCAAAGACAGCCCCAGCATTTT.

In this sample, this clone turned up once. This CDR3 reads CAWSRTVPGELFF. CDR3 nucleotides: TGTGCCTGGAGTCGGACAGTTCCTGGGGAACTGTTTTTT. The J gene is TRBJ1-4, the V gene TRBV30; TRBD1 might be the D (6 bases). Germline CDR1 reads GTSNPN; CDR2 reads SVGIG (reference sequence). Trimming cost V 2 bases and J 12 bases, with 16 bases left between them. There are 13 residues in the CDR3. The full variable domain, its missing parts supplied by reference TRBV30 and TRBJ1-4, is SQTIHQWPATLVQPVGSPLSLECTVEGTSNPNLYWYRQAAGRGLQLLFYSVGIGQISSEVPQNLSASRPQDRQFILSSKKLLLSDSGFYLCAWSRTVPGELFFGSGTQLSVL.